Listed below are T cell receptor beta chains from one sample, sequenced in a study of human T cells and chemical hapten exposure. MiXCR, run by TCRdb on the RACE reads, gives a single entry per CDR3 protein. The repertoire holds roughly 360,000 distinct CDR3 sequences, with about 4.8% as singletons. The material sequenced was whole blood, taken in connection with sensitization to the hapten diphenylcyclopropenone (DPC). The source is a woman aged 45-65 years with alopecia areata. Some clones in this sample may be carry-over from other donors' samples. The CDR3 runs from the conserved cysteine through the conserved F or W. D genes are given only for firm matches. The size field is filled for only some rows; it gives once, few, many or a size class.

NA	TRBJ2-5	TRBV18	few	TGTGCCAGCTCACCACCGATCGGCGGCCGCCAAGAGACCCAGTACTTC	CASSPPIGGRQETQYF
NA	TRBJ1-1	TRBV28	many	TGTGCCAGCAGTTCGACGGAAAACACTGAAGCTTTCTTT	CASSSTENTEAFF
NA	TRBJ2-7	TRBV7-6	NA	TGTGCCAGCAGCGCCGGGGGACAAGAGCAGTACTTC	CASSAGGQEQYF
NA	TRBJ2-1	TRBV7-9	many	TGTGCCAGCACAGTGGGTACCGAAGAGCAGTTCTTC	CASTVGTEEQFF
NA	TRBJ2-2	TRBV4-2	few	TGTGCCAGCAGCCATCCCATAGGGCCGGGAAACACCGGGGAGCTGTTTTTT	CASSHPIGPGNTGELFF
NA	TRBJ2-3	TRBV13	many	TGTGCCAGCAGCGTGGTGTCGGGTGACTCGGCAGATACGCAGTATTTT	CASSVVSGDSADTQYF
TRBD1	TRBJ2-1	TRBV7-2	many	TGTGCCAGCAGTGAGACAGGGGGCGCGGATGAGCAGTTCTTC	CASSETGGADEQFF
TRBD1	TRBJ1-6	TRBV7-2	few	TGTGCCAGCAGTCAAGGACAGGATAATTCACCCCTCCACTTT	CASSQGQDNSPLHF
TRBD2	TRBJ2-3	TRBV11-2	many	TGTGCCAGCAGCTTAACGTCTAGCGGTAGCACAGATACGCAGTATTTT	CASSLTSSGSTDTQYF
NA	TRBJ1-1	TRBV5-1	few	TGCGCCAGCAGCCAAACCTGGACAGCAATGAACACTGAAGCTTTCTTT	CASSQTWTAMNTEAFF
NA	TRBJ1-1	TRBV6-5	NA	TGTGCCAGCAGTTGCGGCGGTGGGGCCATGAACACTGAAGCTTTCTTT	CASSCGGGAMNTEAFF
NA	TRBJ2-7	TRBV28	many	TGTGCCAGCAGCCCCGTCTCCTACGAGCAGTACTTC	CASSPVSYEQYF
NA	TRBJ1-1	TRBV7-8	NA	TGTGCCAGCAGCTTAGGGACCGGACAGAACACTGAAGCTTTCTTT	CASSLGTGQNTEAFF
TRBD1	TRBJ2-7	TRBV4-2	few	TGTGCCAGCAGCCAAGAAGGCCGGACTCTCCGGGACAGGGGGCAGTACGAGCAGTACTTC	CASSQEGRTLRDRGQYEQYF
NA	TRBJ1-5	TRBV12-3/TRBV12-4	many	TGTGCCAGCAGTTTAAGTGCAGGGGTTAGCAATCAGCCCCAGCATTTT	CASSLSAGVSNQPQHF
NA	TRBJ1-1	TRBV30	few	TGTGCCTGGACCCTGGGGGCAGCGAACACTGAAGCTTTCTTT	CAWTLGAANTEAFF
NA	TRBJ2-1	TRBV5-4	NA	TGTGCCAGCACCCATCAGGCGGGCCCCAATGAGCAGTTCTTC	CASTHQAGPNEQFF
NA	TRBJ1-1	TRBV9	NA	TGTGCCAGCAGCTCTGGGACACTAGGGAACACTGAAGCTTTCTTT	CASSSGTLGNTEAFF
TRBD1	TRBJ1-4	TRBV4-1	NA	TGCGCCAGCAGCCCCGGGACAGGGGAAAAACTGTTTTTT	CASSPGTGEKLFF
TRBD2	TRBJ2-7	TRBV6-2/TRBV6-3	few	TGTGCCAGCAAGGGGACTAGCGGGAATTACTACGAGCAGTACTTC	CASKGTSGNYYEQYF
NA	TRBJ1-4	TRBV29-1	many	TGCAGCGTGGCTCGGACTTCCCTGAAAGAAAAACTGTTTTTT	CSVARTSLKEKLFF
NA	TRBJ1-5	TRBV4-1	many	TGCGCCAGCAGCCAAGTTCCATCTGAGGGCAATCAGCCCCAGCATTTT	CASSQVPSEGNQPQHF